Listed below are T cell receptor beta chains from one sample, sequenced in a study of cytomegalovirus exposure and HLA in healthy donors. The method was immunoSEQ multiplex PCR; TCRdb's version includes in-frame clones alone and lacks a portion of them. The profile shows about 190,000 clones, over 70% of them singletons. The material sequenced was PBMCs. The receptors were gathered from a woman younger than 35 in good health and CMV-seronegative. The CDR3 runs from the conserved cysteine through the conserved F or W. The order of the fields is clone size, J gene, V gene, D gene, CDR3 protein, CDR3 DNA. A D gene is named only where the DNA matches it firmly. A row's size may be missing; if present it is once, few, many or a size class.

size: NA
J: TRBJ2-3
V: TRBV9
D: TRBD2
CDR3: CASTPTGRTSGVYTQYF
DNA: TGTGCCAGCACCCCCACCGGGAGGACTAGCGGGGTGTATACGCAGTATTTT

size: NA
J: TRBJ2-1
V: TRBV30
D: TRBD1
CDR3: CACFRGWNEQFF
DNA: TGTGCCTGCTTCAGGGGGTGGAATGAGCAGTTCTTC

size: NA
J: TRBJ2-3
V: TRBV6-5
D: TRBD1
CDR3: CASSYRGQVTDTQYF
DNA: TGTGCCAGCAGTTACAGGGGGCAGGTAACAGATACGCAGTATTTT

size: NA
J: TRBJ2-5
V: TRBV4-1
D: NA
CDR3: CASSPQGHQETQYF
DNA: TGCGCCAGCAGCCCTCAGGGTCACCAAGAGACCCAGTACTTC

size: NA
J: TRBJ1-6
V: TRBV7-8
D: NA
CDR3: CASSLVQGQGQNSPLHF
DNA: TGTGCCAGCAGCTTAGTGCAGGGCCAGGGGCAAAATTCACCCCTCCACTTT

size: NA
J: TRBJ1-2
V: TRBV28
D: TRBD1
CDR3: CASSFVRGSEYGYTF
DNA: TGTGCCAGCAGTTTTGTCAGGGGGTCAGAATATGGCTACACCTTC

size: NA
J: TRBJ1-3
V: TRBV18
D: NA
CDR3: CASRIPGGSGNTIYF
DNA: TGTGCCAGCCGCATCCCGGGGGGCTCTGGAAACACCATATATTTT

size: NA
J: TRBJ1-5
V: TRBV6-5
D: TRBD1
CDR3: CASRAGTGSNQPQHF
DNA: TGTGCCAGCAGGGCCGGGACAGGTTCAAATCAGCCCCAGCATTTT

size: NA
J: TRBJ2-7
V: TRBV14
D: TRBD1
CDR3: CASSHKDRGKVEQYF
DNA: TGTGCCAGCAGCCACAAGGACAGGGGGAAGGTCGAGCAGTACTTC

size: NA
J: TRBJ2-7
V: TRBV7-2
D: TRBD2
CDR3: CASSFTLAGGEQYF
DNA: TGTGCCAGCAGCTTTACACTAGCGGGAGGCGAGCAGTACTTC

size: few
J: TRBJ2-1
V: TRBV5-4
D: NA
CDR3: CAVWSGMTYNEQFF
DNA: TGTGCCGTCTGGAGCGGAATGACCTACAATGAGCAGTTCTTC

size: NA
J: TRBJ2-7
V: TRBV5-1
D: TRBD2
CDR3: CASSPAGLASHEQYF
DNA: TGCGCCAGCAGCCCAGCGGGACTAGCGTCTCACGAGCAGTACTTC

size: few
J: TRBJ1-3
V: TRBV9
D: NA
CDR3: CASSGNRELTGNTIYF
DNA: TGTGCCAGCAGCGGAAACAGGGAGCTCACTGGAAACACCATATATTTT

size: NA
J: TRBJ1-3
V: TRBV11-2
D: NA
CDR3: CASSLVWGGRNTIYF
DNA: TGTGCCAGCAGCTTAGTATGGGGCGGGAGAAACACCATATATTTT

size: NA
J: TRBJ1-2
V: TRBV25-1
D: NA
CDR3: CASSDSTVKANYGYTF
DNA: TGTGCCAGCAGTGATAGTACAGTCAAGGCTAACTATGGCTACACCTTC

size: NA
J: TRBJ1-6
V: TRBV10-2
D: TRBD1
CDR3: CAIAGQSNSPLHF
DNA: TGCGCCATCGCGGGACAGTCTAATTCACCCCTCCACTTT

size: NA
J: TRBJ1-1
V: TRBV27
D: NA
CDR3: CASSSGPLGITEAFF
DNA: TGTGCCAGCAGTTCGGGTCCCCTCGGGATCACTGAAGCTTTCTTT

size: once
J: TRBJ1-2
V: TRBV2
D: NA
CDR3: CASSERGLVYGYTF
DNA: TGTGCCAGCAGTGAAAGGGGCCTGGTCTATGGCTACACCTTC

size: NA
J: TRBJ1-1
V: TRBV28
D: NA
CDR3: CASSLQGPTEAFF
DNA: TGTGCCAGCAGTCTACAGGGCCCCACTGAAGCTTTCTTT

size: NA
J: TRBJ1-4
V: TRBV29-1
D: NA
CDR3: CSVGPKGGEKLFF
DNA: TGCAGCGTCGGACCTAAAGGGGGTGAAAAACTGTTTTTT

size: NA
J: TRBJ1-6
V: TRBV30
D: NA
CDR3: CAWDPGLDNSPLHF
DNA: TGTGCCTGGGATCCAGGACTGGATAATTCACCCCTCCACTTT

size: NA
J: TRBJ2-3
V: TRBV27
D: NA
CDR3: CASSLLGWASDSTDTQYF
DNA: TGTGCCAGCAGTTTATTAGGTTGGGCTAGCGATAGCACAGATACGCAGTATTTT

size: NA
J: TRBJ1-3
V: TRBV9
D: NA
CDR3: CASSVDRGASGNTIYF
DNA: TGTGCCAGCAGCGTAGATCGGGGGGCCTCGGGAAACACCATATATTTT

size: NA
J: TRBJ1-1
V: TRBV6-5
D: NA
CDR3: CASSSRQNTEAFF
DNA: TGTGCCAGCAGTTCAAGACAGAACACTGAAGCTTTCTTT

size: once
J: TRBJ2-7
V: TRBV28
D: NA
CDR3: CASSYPSRAEQYF
DNA: TGTGCCAGCAGTTACCCCTCCAGGGCCGAGCAGTACTTC

size: NA
J: TRBJ2-7
V: TRBV7-2
D: TRBD2
CDR3: CASSPQRGASYEQYF
DNA: TGTGCCAGCAGCCCCCAGCGGGGGGCCTCCTACGAGCAGTACTTC

size: NA
J: TRBJ2-2
V: TRBV19
D: NA
CDR3: CASRGYRWNTGELFF
DNA: TGTGCCAGTAGAGGGTACAGGTGGAACACCGGGGAGCTGTTTTTT

size: NA
J: TRBJ2-7
V: TRBV5-1
D: NA
CDR3: CASSPRQVEEQYF
DNA: TGCGCCAGCAGCCCCCGACAAGTCGAAGAGCAGTACTTC

size: NA
J: TRBJ2-5
V: TRBV7-3
D: NA
CDR3: CASSFGYQETQYF
DNA: TGTGCCAGCAGCTTCGGGTACCAAGAGACCCAGTACTTC

size: NA
J: TRBJ2-5
V: TRBV30
D: TRBD2
CDR3: CAWSTLAGGIETQYF
DNA: TGTGCCTGGAGTACACTAGCGGGAGGGATAGAGACCCAGTACTTC

size: NA
J: TRBJ2-4
V: TRBV28
D: NA
CDR3: CASISSVHQELAKNIQYF
DNA: TGTGCCAGCATAAGTTCCGTCCACCAGGAACTAGCCAAAAACATTCAGTACTTC

size: NA
J: TRBJ2-1
V: TRBV2
D: TRBD2
CDR3: CASSPPGGSSYNEQFF
DNA: TGTGCCAGCAGCCCACCCGGCGGGAGCTCCTACAATGAGCAGTTCTTC

size: NA
J: TRBJ1-5
V: TRBV28
D: NA
CDR3: CASKKGGGGNQPQHF
DNA: TGTGCCAGCAAAAAGGGGGGAGGGGGCAATCAGCCCCAGCATTTT

size: NA
J: TRBJ2-7
V: TRBV5-4
D: NA
CDR3: CASSFYKGDYEQYF
DNA: TGTGCCAGCAGCTTCTACAAGGGAGACTACGAGCAGTACTTC

size: NA
J: TRBJ1-4
V: TRBV19
D: NA
CDR3: CASSLQKPLTNEKLFF
DNA: TGTGCCAGTAGTCTGCAGAAACCGCTAACTAATGAAAAACTGTTTTTT

size: NA
J: TRBJ1-6
V: TRBV19
D: NA
CDR3: CASSILDRNYNSPLHF
DNA: TGTGCCAGTAGTATATTGGACAGAAATTATAATTCACCCCTCCACTTT

size: NA
J: TRBJ2-3
V: TRBV6-6
D: TRBD2
CDR3: CASSYIRGADTQYF
DNA: TGTGCCAGCAGTTACATCCGGGGGGCAGATACGCAGTATTTT

size: NA
J: TRBJ2-5
V: TRBV5-4
D: TRBD2
CDR3: CASSVGLADQETQYF
DNA: TGTGCCAGCAGCGTTGGACTAGCGGATCAAGAGACCCAGTACTTC

size: once
J: TRBJ1-4
V: TRBV5-6
D: TRBD1
CDR3: CASSFKTGFTNEKLFF
DNA: TGTGCCAGCAGCTTCAAGACAGGGTTCACTAATGAAAAACTGTTTTTT

size: NA
J: TRBJ2-7
V: TRBV2
D: NA
CDR3: CASSATGSSYEQYF
DNA: TGTGCCAGCAGTGCAACAGGGAGCTCCTACGAGCAGTACTTC

size: NA
J: TRBJ2-5
V: TRBV30
D: TRBD1
CDR3: CASTGTGNQETQYF
DNA: TGTGCCAGCACCGGGACAGGGAACCAAGAGACCCAGTACTTC

size: NA
J: TRBJ2-7
V: TRBV10-1
D: NA
CDR3: CASSRHRLVGFDEQYF
DNA: TGCGCCAGCAGCCGCCACCGACTAGTGGGGTTCGACGAGCAGTACTTC

size: NA
J: TRBJ1-5
V: TRBV27
D: TRBD1
CDR3: CASGQGRNQPQHF
DNA: TGTGCCAGCGGACAGGGTCGGAATCAGCCCCAGCATTTT

size: NA
J: TRBJ2-1
V: TRBV7-2
D: TRBD2
CDR3: CASSFVTSGRYNEQFF
DNA: TGTGCCAGCAGCTTTGTGACTAGCGGGAGATACAATGAGCAGTTCTTC

size: NA
J: TRBJ2-3
V: TRBV6-1
D: TRBD2
CDR3: CASREPSGGVHTQYF
DNA: TGTGCCAGCAGGGAGCCTAGCGGGGGTGTTCATACGCAGTATTTT

size: NA
J: TRBJ1-5
V: TRBV25-1
D: NA
CDR3: CASSINNQPQHF
DNA: TGTGCCAGCAGTATCAACAATCAGCCCCAGCATTTT